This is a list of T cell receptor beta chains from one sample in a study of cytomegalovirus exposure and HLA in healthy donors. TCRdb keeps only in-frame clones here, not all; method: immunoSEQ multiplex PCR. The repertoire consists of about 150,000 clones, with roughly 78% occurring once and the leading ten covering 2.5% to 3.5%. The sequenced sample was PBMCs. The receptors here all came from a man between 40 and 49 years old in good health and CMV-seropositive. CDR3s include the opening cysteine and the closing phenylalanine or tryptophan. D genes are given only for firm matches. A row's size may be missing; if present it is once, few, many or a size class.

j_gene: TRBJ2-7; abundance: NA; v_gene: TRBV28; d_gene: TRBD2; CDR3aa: CASRGVGGSYEQYF; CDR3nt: TGTGCCAGCAGGGGAGTCGGGGGGTCCTACGAGCAGTACTTC
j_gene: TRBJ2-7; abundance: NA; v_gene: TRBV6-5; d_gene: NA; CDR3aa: CASSRKPGLLYEQYF; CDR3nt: TGTGCCAGCAGTAGAAAACCGGGTCTCCTCTACGAGCAGTACTTC
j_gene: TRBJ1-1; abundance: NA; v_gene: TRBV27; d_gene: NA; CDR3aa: CASSLGGGTEAFF; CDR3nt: TGTGCCAGCAGTTTAGGCGGGGGAACTGAAGCTTTCTTT
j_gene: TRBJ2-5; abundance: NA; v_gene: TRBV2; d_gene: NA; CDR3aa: CASSDTGIGETQYF; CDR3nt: TGTGCCAGCAGTGATACAGGGATAGGGGAGACCCAGTACTTC
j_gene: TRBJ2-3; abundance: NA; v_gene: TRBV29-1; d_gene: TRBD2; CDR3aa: CSVSGLAGGSDTQYF; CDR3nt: TGCAGCGTCTCAGGACTAGCGGGAGGTTCAGATACGCAGTATTTT
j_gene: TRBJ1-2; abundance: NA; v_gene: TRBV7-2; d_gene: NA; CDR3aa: CASSLVVGRGAGLGYGYTF; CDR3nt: TGTGCCAGCAGCTTAGTGGTGGGCAGGGGCGCAGGGTTGGGGTATGGCTACACCTTC
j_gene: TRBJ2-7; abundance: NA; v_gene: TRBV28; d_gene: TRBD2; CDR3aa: CASSLSVAGGYEQYF; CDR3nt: TGTGCCAGCAGTTTATCTGTTGCGGGGGGCTACGAGCAGTACTTC
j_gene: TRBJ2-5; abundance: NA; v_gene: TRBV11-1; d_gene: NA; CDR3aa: CASSLLGETQYF; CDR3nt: TGTGCCAGCAGCCTCCTCGGGGAGACCCAGTACTTC
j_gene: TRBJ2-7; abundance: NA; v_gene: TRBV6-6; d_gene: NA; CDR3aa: CASSYVGLGEQYF; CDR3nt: TGTGCCAGCAGTTACGTGGGGCTGGGCGAGCAGTACTTC
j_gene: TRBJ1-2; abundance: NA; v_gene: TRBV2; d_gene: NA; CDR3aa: CASRGGGLRGYTF; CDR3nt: TGTGCCAGCAGAGGTGGAGGGCTTAGGGGCTACACCTTC
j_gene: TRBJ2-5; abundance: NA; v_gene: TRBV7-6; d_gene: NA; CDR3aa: CASSYLDTEETQYF; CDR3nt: TGTGCCAGCAGTTACCTGGACACGGAAGAGACCCAGTACTTC
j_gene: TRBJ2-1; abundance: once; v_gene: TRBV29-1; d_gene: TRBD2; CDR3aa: CSVEGGTSGDYEQFF; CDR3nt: TGCAGCGTTGAAGGGGGGACTAGCGGGGATTATGAGCAGTTCTTC
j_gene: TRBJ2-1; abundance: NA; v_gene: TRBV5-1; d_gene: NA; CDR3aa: CASTLGEDSYNEQFF; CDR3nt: TGCGCCAGCACCCTGGGGGAGGACTCCTACAATGAGCAGTTCTTC
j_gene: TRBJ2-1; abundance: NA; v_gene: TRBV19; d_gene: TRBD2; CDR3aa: CASSKVAGDMGNEQFF; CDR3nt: TGTGCCAGTAGTAAGGTAGCGGGAGATATGGGCAATGAGCAGTTCTTC
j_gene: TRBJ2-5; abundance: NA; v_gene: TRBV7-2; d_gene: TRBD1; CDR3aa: CASSPGQGPETQYF; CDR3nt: TGTGCCAGCAGCCCGGGACAGGGGCCGGAGACCCAGTACTTC
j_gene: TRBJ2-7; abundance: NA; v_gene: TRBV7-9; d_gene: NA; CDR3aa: CSSRPGTGSYEQYF; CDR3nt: TGTTCCAGCAGGCCAGGTACAGGATCCTACGAGCAGTACTTC
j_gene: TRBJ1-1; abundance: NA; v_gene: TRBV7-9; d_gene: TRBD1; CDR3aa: CSSSEIQGWKAFF; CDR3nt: TGTTCCAGCAGCGAGATACAGGGGTGGAAAGCTTTCTTT
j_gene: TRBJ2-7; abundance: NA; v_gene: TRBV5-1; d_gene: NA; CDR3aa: CASSLEIGSYEQYF; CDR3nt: TGCGCCAGCAGCTTGGAAATAGGGAGCTACGAGCAGTACTTC
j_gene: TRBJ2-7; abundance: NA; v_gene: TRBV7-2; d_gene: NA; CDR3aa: CASSGGTYEQYF; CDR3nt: TGTGCCAGCAGCGGCGGGACCTACGAGCAGTACTTC
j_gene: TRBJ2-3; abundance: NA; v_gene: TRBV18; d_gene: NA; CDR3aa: CASSPPTGSDTQYF; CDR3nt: TGTGCCAGCTCACCACCTACAGGGTCAGATACGCAGTATTTT
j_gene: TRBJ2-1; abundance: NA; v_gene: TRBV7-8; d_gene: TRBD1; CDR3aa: CASSLKSGQDRYEQFF; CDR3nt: TGTGCCAGCAGCTTAAAATCGGGACAGGATAGATATGAGCAGTTCTTC
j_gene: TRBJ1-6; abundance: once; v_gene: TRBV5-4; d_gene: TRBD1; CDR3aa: CASSLVSGTGINSPLHF; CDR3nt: TGTGCCAGCAGCTTGGTCTCCGGGACAGGGATTAATTCACCCCTCCACTTT
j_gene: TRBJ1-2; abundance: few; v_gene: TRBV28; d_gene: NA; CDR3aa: CASCGQGNYGYTF; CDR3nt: TGTGCCAGCTGTGGCCAGGGGAACTATGGCTACACCTTC
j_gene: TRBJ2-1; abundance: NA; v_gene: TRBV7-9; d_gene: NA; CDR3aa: CASSPRLERYNEQFF; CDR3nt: TGTGCCAGCAGCCCAAGGCTAGAGCGGTACAATGAGCAGTTCTTC
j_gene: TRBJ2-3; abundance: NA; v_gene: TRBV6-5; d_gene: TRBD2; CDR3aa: CASRLAGGVDTQYF; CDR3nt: TGTGCCAGCAGACTAGCGGGAGGAGTAGATACGCAGTATTTT